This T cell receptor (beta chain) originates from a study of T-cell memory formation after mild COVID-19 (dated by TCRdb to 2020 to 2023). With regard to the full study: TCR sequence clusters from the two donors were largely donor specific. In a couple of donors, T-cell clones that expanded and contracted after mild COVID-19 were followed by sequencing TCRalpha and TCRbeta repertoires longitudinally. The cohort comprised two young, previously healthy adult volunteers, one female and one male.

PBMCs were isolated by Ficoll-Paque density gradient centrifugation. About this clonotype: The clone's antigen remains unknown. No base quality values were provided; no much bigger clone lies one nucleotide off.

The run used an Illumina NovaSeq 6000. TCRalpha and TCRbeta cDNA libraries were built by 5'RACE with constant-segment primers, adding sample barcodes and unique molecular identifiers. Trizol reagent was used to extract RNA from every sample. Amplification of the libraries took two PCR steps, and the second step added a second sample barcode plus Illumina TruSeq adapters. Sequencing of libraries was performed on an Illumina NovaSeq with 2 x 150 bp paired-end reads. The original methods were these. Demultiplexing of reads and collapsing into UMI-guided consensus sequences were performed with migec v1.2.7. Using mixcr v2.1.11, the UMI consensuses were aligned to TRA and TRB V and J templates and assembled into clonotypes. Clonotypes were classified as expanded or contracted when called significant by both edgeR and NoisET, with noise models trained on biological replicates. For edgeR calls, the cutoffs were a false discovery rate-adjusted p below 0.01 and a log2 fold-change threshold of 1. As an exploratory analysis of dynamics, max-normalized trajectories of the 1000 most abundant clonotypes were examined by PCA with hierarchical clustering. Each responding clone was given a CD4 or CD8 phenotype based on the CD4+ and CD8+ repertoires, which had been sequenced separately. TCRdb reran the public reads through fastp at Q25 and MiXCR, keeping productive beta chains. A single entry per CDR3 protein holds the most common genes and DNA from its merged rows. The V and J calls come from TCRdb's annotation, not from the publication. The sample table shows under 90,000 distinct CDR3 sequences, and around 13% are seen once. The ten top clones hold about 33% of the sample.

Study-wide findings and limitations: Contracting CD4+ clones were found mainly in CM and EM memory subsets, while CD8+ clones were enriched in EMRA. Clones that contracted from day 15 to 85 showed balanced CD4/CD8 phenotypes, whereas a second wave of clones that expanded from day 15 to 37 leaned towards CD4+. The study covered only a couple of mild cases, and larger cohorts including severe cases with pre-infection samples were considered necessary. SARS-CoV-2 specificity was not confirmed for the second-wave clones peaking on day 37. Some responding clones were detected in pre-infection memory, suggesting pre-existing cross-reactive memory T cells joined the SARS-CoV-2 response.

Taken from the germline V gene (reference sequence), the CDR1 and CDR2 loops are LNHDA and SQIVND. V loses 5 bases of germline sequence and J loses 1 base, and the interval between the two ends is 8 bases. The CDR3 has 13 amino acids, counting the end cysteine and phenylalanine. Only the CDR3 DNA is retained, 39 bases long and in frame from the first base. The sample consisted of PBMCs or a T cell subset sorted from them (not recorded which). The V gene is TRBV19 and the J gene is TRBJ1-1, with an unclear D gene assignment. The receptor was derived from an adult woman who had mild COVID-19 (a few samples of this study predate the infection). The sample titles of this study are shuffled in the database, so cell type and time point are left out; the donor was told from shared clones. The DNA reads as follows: TGTGCCAGTAGTGGCCCCGGGAACACTGAAGCTTTCTTT. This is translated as CASSGPGNTEAFF.